This T cell receptor beta chain derives from a study of T cell repertoires in cytomegalovirus infection. Study-level information: Carrying CMV and the relevant HLA type showed in public TCR beta signatures. Study-level findings and limits: Dominating the ex vivo response were TCR beta clonotypes that were CMV-specific and HLA-C-restricted. Carriers of CMV plus the relevant HLA were identified by cumulative public TCR beta family frequency.

TCRdb redid the calling of the reads with MiXCR, one entry per CDR3 protein. Seen here are around 310,000 distinct CDR3 sequences, roughly a sixth observed once, and the top ten hold more than 10%. As for this clonotype: The antigen remains undetermined.

Trimming removed 0 bases at V and 2 bases at J, with 6 bases between. The germline V gene encodes CDR1 DFQATT and CDR2 SNEGSKA (reference sequence). The CDR3 sequence is 13 residues long. The chain links TRBV20-1 to TRBJ2-3, with D unresolved. This receptor was identified in a human donor in good health (CMV status not recorded). Some clones in this sample may be carry-over from other donors' samples. The specimen was PBMCs. CDR3 sequence reads: CSARDWATDTQYF. In DNA form, the CDR3 reads TGCAGTGCTAGAGATTGGGCCACAGATACGCAGTATTTT.